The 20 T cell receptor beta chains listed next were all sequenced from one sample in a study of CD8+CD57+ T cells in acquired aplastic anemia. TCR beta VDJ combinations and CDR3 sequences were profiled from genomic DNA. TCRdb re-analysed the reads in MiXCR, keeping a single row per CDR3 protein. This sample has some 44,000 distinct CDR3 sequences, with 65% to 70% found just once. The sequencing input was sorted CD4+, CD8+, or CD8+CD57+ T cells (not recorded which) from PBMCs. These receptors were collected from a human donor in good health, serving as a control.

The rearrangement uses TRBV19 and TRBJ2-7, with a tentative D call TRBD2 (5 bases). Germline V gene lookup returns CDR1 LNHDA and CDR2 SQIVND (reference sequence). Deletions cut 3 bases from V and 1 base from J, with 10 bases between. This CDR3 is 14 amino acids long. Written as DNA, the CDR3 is TGTGCCAGTAGTATCGGGGTGACGTCCTACGAGCAGTACTTC. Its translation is CASSIGVTSYEQYF.

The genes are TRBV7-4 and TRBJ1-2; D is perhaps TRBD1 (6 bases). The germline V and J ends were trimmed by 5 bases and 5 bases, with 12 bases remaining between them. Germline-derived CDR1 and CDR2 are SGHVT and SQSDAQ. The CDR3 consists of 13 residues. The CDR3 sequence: CASSKDRSYGYTF. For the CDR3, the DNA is TGTGCCAGCAGCAAAGACAGGAGTTATGGCTACACCTTC.

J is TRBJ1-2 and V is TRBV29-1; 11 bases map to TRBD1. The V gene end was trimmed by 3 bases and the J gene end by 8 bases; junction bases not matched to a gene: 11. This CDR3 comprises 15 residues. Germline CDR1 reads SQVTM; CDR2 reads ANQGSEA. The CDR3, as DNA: TGCAGCGTTGATGGGGACAGGGGGTTTGTGTGCGGCTACACCTTC. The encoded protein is CSVDGDRGFVCGYTF.

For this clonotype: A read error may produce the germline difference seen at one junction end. The CDR3 sequence: CASSQDRGGNTEAFF. CDR3 bases: TGCGCCAGCAGCCAAGACAGGGGAGGGAACACTGAAGCTTTCTTT. V gene TRBV19 combines with J gene TRBJ1-1; 8 bases are shared with TRBD1. The CDR3 totals 15 residues. Germline-derived CDR1 and CDR2 are LNHDA and SQIVND (reference sequence).

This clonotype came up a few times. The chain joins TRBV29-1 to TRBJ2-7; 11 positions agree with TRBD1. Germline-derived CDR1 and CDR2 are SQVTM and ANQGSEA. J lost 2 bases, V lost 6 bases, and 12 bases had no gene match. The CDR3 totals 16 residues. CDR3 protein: CSVRFGQGAYAYEQYF. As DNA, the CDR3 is TGCAGCGTCCGCTTCGGACAGGGGGCTTATGCCTACGAGCAGTACTTC.

CDR3 sequence reads: CAISTSGGGGTDTQYF. DNA for the CDR3: TGTGCCATCAGTACTTCTGGTGGGGGTGGCACAGATACGCAGTATTTT. The gene calls are TRBV10-3 and TRBJ2-3, with D perhaps being TRBD1 or TRBD2 (5 bases each). V lost 5 bases and J 1 base, leaving 16 bases between the germline ends. Looked up from germline, CDR1 is ENHRY and CDR2 is SYGVKD. The CDR3 contains 16 residues.

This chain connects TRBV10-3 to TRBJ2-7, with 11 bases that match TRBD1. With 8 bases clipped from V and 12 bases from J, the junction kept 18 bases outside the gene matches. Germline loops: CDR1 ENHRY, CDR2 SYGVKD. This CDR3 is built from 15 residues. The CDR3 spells CAILRSPGQGERPYF. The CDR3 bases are TGTGCCATCTTACGCTCCCCGGGACAGGGGGAACGACCGTACTTC.

The CDR3 sequence is CSARRGFYEQYF. In DNA form, the CDR3 reads TGCAGTGCTAGACGGGGATTTTACGAGCAGTACTTC. The V call is TRBV20-1, the J call TRBJ2-7; maybe TRBD2 (5 bases). V was pared by 2 bases and J by 4 bases, with 9 bases between. The CDR3 is made up of 12 amino acids. The germline CDR1 and CDR2 sequences are DFQATT and SNEGSKA (reference sequence).

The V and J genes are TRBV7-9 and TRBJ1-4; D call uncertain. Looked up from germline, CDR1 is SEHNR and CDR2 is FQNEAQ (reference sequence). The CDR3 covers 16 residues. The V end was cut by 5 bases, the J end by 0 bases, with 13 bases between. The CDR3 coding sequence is TGTGCCAGCAGCCGAGCTTCAGCTGCAACTAATGAAAAACTGTTTTTT. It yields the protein CASSRASAATNEKLFF.

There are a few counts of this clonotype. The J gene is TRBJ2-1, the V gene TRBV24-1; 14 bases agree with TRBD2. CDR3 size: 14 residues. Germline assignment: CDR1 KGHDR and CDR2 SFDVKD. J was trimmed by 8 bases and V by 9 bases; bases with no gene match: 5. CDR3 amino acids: CATGTSGSRDEQFF. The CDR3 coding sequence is TGTGCCACCGGGACTAGCGGGAGTAGGGATGAGCAGTTCTTC.

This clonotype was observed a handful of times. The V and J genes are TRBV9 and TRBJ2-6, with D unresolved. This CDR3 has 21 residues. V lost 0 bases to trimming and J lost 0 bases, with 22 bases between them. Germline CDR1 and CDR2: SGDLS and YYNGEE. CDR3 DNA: TGTGCCAGCAGCGTAGAGCCTGGGCGCTCAAGCCGCCCCTCTGGGGCCAACGTCCTGACTTTC. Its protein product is CASSVEPGRSSRPSGANVLTF.

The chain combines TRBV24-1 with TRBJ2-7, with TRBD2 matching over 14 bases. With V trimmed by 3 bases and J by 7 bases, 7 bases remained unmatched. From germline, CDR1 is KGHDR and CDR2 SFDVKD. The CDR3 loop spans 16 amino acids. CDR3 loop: CATSDPGLAGAGEQYF. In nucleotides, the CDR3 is TGTGCCACCAGTGATCCGGGACTAGCGGGAGCCGGGGAGCAGTACTTC.

The CDR3 spells CASRRDNVLTF. CDR3 coding DNA: TGTGCCAGCAGGCGGGACAACGTCCTGACTTTC. The chain carries TRBV7-9 and TRBJ2-6; tentatively, D is TRBD2 (6 bases). Deletions cut 6 bases from V and 9 bases from J, with 6 bases between. Per the germline V gene, CDR1 is SEHNR and CDR2 is FQNEAQ (reference sequence). The CDR3 runs to 11 residues.

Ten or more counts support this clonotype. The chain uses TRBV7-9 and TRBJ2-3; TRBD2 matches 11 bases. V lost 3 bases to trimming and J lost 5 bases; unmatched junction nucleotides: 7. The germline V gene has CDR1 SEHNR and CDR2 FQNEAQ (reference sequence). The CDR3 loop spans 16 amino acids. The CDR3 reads CASSFPDSGGGDTQYF. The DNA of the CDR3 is TGTGCCAGCAGCTTTCCGGATAGCGGGGGGGGAGATACGCAGTATTTT.

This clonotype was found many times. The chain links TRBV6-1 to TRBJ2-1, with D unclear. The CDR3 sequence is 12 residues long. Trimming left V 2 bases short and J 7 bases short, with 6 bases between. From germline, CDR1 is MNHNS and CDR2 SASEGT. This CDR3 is CASSEFANEQFF. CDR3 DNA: TGTGCCAGCAGTGAATTTGCGAATGAGCAGTTCTTC.

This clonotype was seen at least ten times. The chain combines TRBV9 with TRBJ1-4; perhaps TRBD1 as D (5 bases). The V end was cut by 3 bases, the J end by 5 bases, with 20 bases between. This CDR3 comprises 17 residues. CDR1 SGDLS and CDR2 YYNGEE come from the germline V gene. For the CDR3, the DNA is TGTGCCAGCAGCGAGGCCTCGTTAGGGACGGAGAATGAAAAACTGTTTTTT. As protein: CASSEASLGTENEKLFF.

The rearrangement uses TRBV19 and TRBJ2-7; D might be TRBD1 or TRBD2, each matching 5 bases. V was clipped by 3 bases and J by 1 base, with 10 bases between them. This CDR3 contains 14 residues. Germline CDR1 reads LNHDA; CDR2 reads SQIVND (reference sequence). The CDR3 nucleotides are TGTGCCAGTAGTATCGGGACGGAGTCCTACGAGCAGTACTTC. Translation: CASSIGTESYEQYF.

The CDR3 sequence: CSARGQGKVNEQYF. The CDR3 DNA reads TGCAGTGCTAGGGGACAGGGAAAGGTGAACGAGCAGTACTTC. The chain uses TRBV20-1 and TRBJ2-7, with 9 bases lining up with TRBD1. The CDR3 spans 14 residues. Trimming at V came to 3 bases and at J to 5 bases, leaving 8 bases not matched to a gene. From germline, CDR1 is DFQATT and CDR2 SNEGSKA (reference sequence).

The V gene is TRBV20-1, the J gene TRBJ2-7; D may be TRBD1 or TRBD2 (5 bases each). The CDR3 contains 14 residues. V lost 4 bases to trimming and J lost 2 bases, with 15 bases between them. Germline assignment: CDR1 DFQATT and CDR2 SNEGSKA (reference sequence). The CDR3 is CSAIPPGRTYEQYF. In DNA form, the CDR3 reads TGCAGTGCTATTCCCCCGGGGCGAACCTACGAGCAGTACTTC.

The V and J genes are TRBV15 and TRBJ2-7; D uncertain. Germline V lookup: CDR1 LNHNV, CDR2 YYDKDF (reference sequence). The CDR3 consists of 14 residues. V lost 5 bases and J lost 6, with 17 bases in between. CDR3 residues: CATSSSRAIVEQYF. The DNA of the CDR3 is TGTGCCACCAGCTCAAGTCGGGCGATCGTCGAGCAGTACTTC. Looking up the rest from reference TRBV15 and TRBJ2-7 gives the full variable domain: DAMVIQNPRYQVTQFGKPVTLSCSQTLNHNVMYWYQQKSSQAPKLLFHYYDKDFNNEADTPDNFQSRRPNTSFCFLDIRSPGLGDTAMYLCATSSSRAIVEQYFGPGTRLTVT.